The 18 T cell receptor beta chains below come from one sample, sequenced in a study of vaccination and CD4 T cells after COVID-19. This sample's treatment: 10-day PBMC culture with coronavirus spike peptide pools or control peptides (ViraFEST assay). These TCRs' antigens remain unknown. With the Oncomine TCR Beta short-read assay, DNA from cultured CD4+ T cells was sequenced. TCRdb reprocessed the PCR reads with MiXCR, giving one entry per CDR3 protein. The sample consists of some 7,100 distinct CDR3 sequences, roughly two thirds of them appearing once. The sample comprised CD4+ T cells from blood, cultured in vitro. These receptors all come from a human donor who had recovered from COVID-19.

This clonotype turned up a few times. The chain carries TRBV20-1 and TRBJ2-7; TRBD2 matches 11 bases. The junction had 7 bases not matched to a gene; V was cut back by 0 bases and J by 3 bases. CDR1 is DFQATT and CDR2 is SNEGSKA in the germline V gene (reference sequence). This CDR3 contains 16 residues. Written as DNA, the CDR3 is TGCAGTGCTAGAGATCCGTCCACTAGCGGGAGCTACGAGCAGTACTTC. Encoded protein: CSARDPSTSGSYEQYF.

The CDR3, as DNA: TGCGCCAGCAGTGGGGCAAATTCACCCCTCCACTTT. Protein sequence: CASSGANSPLHF. V usage is TRBV10-2 and J usage is TRBJ1-6; D ambiguous. The CDR3 has 12 residues. The V gene's germline CDR1 is WSHSY and CDR2 SAAADI. Trimming removed 4 bases at V and 7 bases at J, with 5 bases between.

The rearrangement links TRBV6-5 to TRBJ2-1, with D maybe TRBD2 (6 bases). V lost 8 bases and J lost 8, with 13 bases in between. Germline V CDR1 and CDR2: MNHEY, SVGAGI. The CDR3 is made up of 12 amino acids. CDR3 nucleotides: TGTGCCAGCCGTTCTGGGACTTATGAGCAGTTCTTC. This sequence encodes CASRSGTYEQFF.

On this clonotype: Germline is not matched at one junction end, which may reflect a read error. V usage is TRBV30 and J usage is TRBJ2-2, with TRBD1 identical over 7 bases. The germline gives CDR1 GTSNPN, CDR2 SVGIG (reference sequence). The CDR3 loop spans 13 amino acids. The CDR3 here is CAWSRQGPGELFF. The CDR3 DNA reads TGTGCCTGGAGTCGACAGGGCCCCGGCGAGCTGTTTTTT.

This clonotype was observed a few times. This chain uses TRBV20-1 with TRBJ1-5; no clear D gene. Germline V gives CDR1 DFQATT, CDR2 SNEGSKA (reference sequence). The V end lost 5 bases, the J end lost 0 bases, and 11 bases lay between the germline ends. The length of the CDR3 is 14 residues. The CDR3 protein is CSAGETLSNQPQHF. The CDR3 region has the DNA TGCAGTGCTGGGGAGACGCTTAGCAATCAGCCCCAGCATTTT.

This chain joins TRBV20-1 and TRBJ1-2, with D possibly matching TRBD1 (6 bases). Trimming took off 5 bases at V and 3 bases at J, with 19 bases between the two ends. The CDR3 length is 15 residues. CDR1 and CDR2 from the germline V gene are DFQATT and SNEGSKA (reference sequence). The CDR3 loop is CSAFPGGGRDYGYTF. The CDR3 region has the DNA TGCAGTGCTTTCCCAGGCGGGGGGCGGGACTATGGCTACACCTTC.

This clonotype qualifies as large (0.1 to 1%). The chain recombines TRBV28 with TRBJ1-5, with 11 bases fitting TRBD1. The CDR3 has 17 amino acids. The V gene end was trimmed by 4 bases and the J gene end by 0 bases; junction bases not matched to a gene: 5. CDR1 is MDHEN and CDR2 is SYDVKM in the germline V gene. The CDR3 protein is CASSSGQGVRSNQPQHF. In DNA form, the CDR3 reads TGTGCCAGCAGTTCGGGACAGGGGGTTCGTAGCAATCAGCCCCAGCATTTT.

The table lists this clonotype with a few counts. J is TRBJ1-5 and V is TRBV24-1; D may be TRBD1 (6 bases). The germline V gene has CDR1 KGHDR and CDR2 SFDVKD. This CDR3 has 14 residues. V shed 3 bases and J shed 6 bases, with 11 bases lying between them. DNA for the CDR3: TGTGCCACCAGTGATACAGGGTATTCTCAGCCCCAGCATTTT. Translating gives CATSDTGYSQPQHF.

The chain uses TRBV5-6 and TRBJ2-7, with D maybe TRBD2 (5 bases). There are 15 residues in the CDR3. Germline V gene sequence: CDR1 SGHDT, CDR2 YYEEEE. V lost 0 bases, J lost 4 bases, and 14 bases lay in between. The CDR3 region has the DNA TGTGCCAGCAGCTTGGCGGGCGGGTTAGGATACGAGCAGTACTTC. Protein: CASSLAGGLGYEQYF. The full variable domain, in which reference TRBV5-6 and TRBJ2-7 provide the parts outside the CDR3, is DAGVTQSPTHLIKTRGQQVTLRCSPKSGHDTVSWYQQALGQGPQFIFQYYEEEERQRGNFPDRFSGHQFPNYSSELNVNALLLGDSALYLCASSLAGGLGYEQYFGPGTRLTVT.

The chain couples TRBV7-2 to TRBJ1-2; D is uncertain. Trimming stripped 0 bases from V and 4 bases from J, with 15 bases between. The length of the CDR3 is 16 residues. The germline V gene encodes CDR1 SGHTA and CDR2 FQGNSA. The CDR3, as DNA: TGTGCCAGCAGCTTAGCACTGACGGCACATACCTATGGCTACACCTTC. Amino acids: CASSLALTAHTYGYTF.

This chain joins TRBV6-2 or TRBV6-3 and TRBJ2-3, with D possibly being TRBD2 (5 bases). The germline CDR1 and CDR2 sequences are MNHEY and SVGEGT. The CDR3 length is 14 residues. The V end lost 6 bases, the J end lost 6 bases, and 16 bases lay between the germline ends. The CDR3 nucleotides are TGTGCCAGCAGCCCCAGACACAGAGGGGATACGCAGTATTTT. Its translation is CASSPRHRGDTQYF.

The gene calls are TRBV20-1 and TRBJ2-3, with 8 positions matching TRBD2. Germline trimming cut 4 bases from V and 0 bases from J; bases unmatched to any gene: 3. The CDR3 is 14 residues long. Germline loops: CDR1 DFQATT, CDR2 SNEGSKA (reference sequence). The CDR3 protein is CSATASGSTDTQYF. CDR3 sequence (DNA): TGCAGTGCTACCGCTAGCGGGAGCACAGATACGCAGTATTTT.

The V gene is TRBV27, the J gene TRBJ1-2; no definite D call. The V end was cut by 8 bases, the J end by 5 bases, with 15 bases between. The CDR3 runs 13 residues. CDR1 and CDR2 (germline): MNHEY, SMNVEV (reference sequence). The CDR3 is CASSLGSNYGYTF. The DNA of the CDR3 is TGTGCCAGCTCCCTCGGCAGCAATTATGGCTACACCTTC.

The V gene is TRBV6-1, the J gene TRBJ1-1; D remains unclear. Trimming pared 6 bases from V and 4 bases from J, leaving 9 bases between. The V gene's germline CDR1 is MNHNS and CDR2 SASEGT. The CDR3 runs to 12 residues. The CDR3 DNA reads TGTGCCAGCAGGGACCCGAGCACTGAAGCTTTCTTT. Translated, it gives CASRDPSTEAFF.

This clonotype appeared a single time. CDR3 amino acids: CASSRQGDTEAFF. The CDR3 DNA sequence: TGTGCCAGCAGCCGACAGGGTGACACTGAAGCTTTCTTT. The chain joins TRBV6-1 to TRBJ1-1; 7 nucleotides match TRBD1. The V gene's germline CDR1 is MNHNS and CDR2 SASEGT. The V and J ends lost 6 bases and 3 bases, in that order; junction bases with no gene match: 4. The CDR3 loop spans 13 amino acids.

Only a few counts were recorded for this clonotype. The rearrangement uses TRBV7-2 and TRBJ2-7; D ambiguous. With 1 base removed from V and 0 bases from J, the gap between germline ends came to 13 bases. This CDR3 comprises 16 residues. The germline gives CDR1 SGHTA, CDR2 FQGNSA. The CDR3 nucleotides are TGTGCCAGCAGCTTAGGCGCGCGGAAGAGCTCCTACGAGCAGTACTTC. This translates into CASSLGARKSSYEQYF.

This chain links TRBV7-2 with TRBJ2-5, with 9 bases aligning to TRBD1. The junction had 2 bases not matched to a gene; V was cut back by 4 bases and J by 2 bases. Germline CDR1 reads SGHTA; CDR2 reads FQGNSA. The CDR3 sequence is 14 residues long. The CDR3 DNA follows: TGTGCCAGCAGCTCGGGACAGGGACAAGAGACCCAGTACTTC. Amino acids: CASSSGQGQETQYF.

This rearrangement joins TRBV6-1 to TRBJ1-6; 7 positions agree with TRBD1. J lost 7 bases, V lost 4 bases, and 4 bases had no gene match. The germline gives CDR1 MNHNS, CDR2 SASEGT. This CDR3 is 14 amino acids long. The CDR3 here is CASSATGLNSPLHF. The CDR3 DNA is TGTGCCAGCAGTGCGACAGGGTTGAATTCACCCCTCCACTTT.